This T cell receptor (beta chain) was captured in a study of siplizumab effects on memory and regulatory T cells. Study results and limitations: The average Treg-derived proportion among mappable alloreactive CD4+ clones was less than 80% with siplizumab versus under 35% in controls.

Notes on this clone: Its antigen is as yet unknown.

Assaying covered 100,000 or so TCR templates per sample. The data were produced by immunoSEQ multiplex PCR, yet TCRdb's version contains in-frame clones alone and is incomplete. The profile shows 90,000 to 110,000 clones, around 92% of them singletons. V was pared by 6 bases and J by 3 bases, with 15 bases between. CDR3 length: 14 amino acids. CDR1 is SGHVS, CDR2 FNYEAQ, per germline. Material: Tregs sorted from blood. The TCR originated in a human donor in good health. The V gene is TRBV7-6, the J gene TRBJ2-7; D is unclear. CDR3 amino acids: CASSPAKGRYEQYF. CDR3 nucleotide sequence: TGTGCCAGCAGTCCCGCTAAGGGCCGCTACGAGCAGTACTTC.